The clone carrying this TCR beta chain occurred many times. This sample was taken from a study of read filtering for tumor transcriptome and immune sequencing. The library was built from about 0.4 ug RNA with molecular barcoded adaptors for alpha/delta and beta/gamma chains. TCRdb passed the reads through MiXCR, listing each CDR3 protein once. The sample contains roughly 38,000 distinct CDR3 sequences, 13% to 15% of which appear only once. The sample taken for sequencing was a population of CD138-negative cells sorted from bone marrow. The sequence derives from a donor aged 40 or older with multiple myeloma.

CDR3 sequence (DNA): TGCGCCAGCAGCAGATCTAGCGGGGGGTCTCAAGAGACCCAGTACTTC. Encoded protein: CASSRSSGGSQETQYF. The chain links TRBV5-1 to TRBJ2-5, with 11 bases matching TRBD2. With 4 bases clipped from V and 2 bases from J, the junction kept 7 bases outside the gene matches. The CDR3 extends over 16 amino acids. CDR1 and CDR2 from the germline V gene are SGHRS and YFSETQ.